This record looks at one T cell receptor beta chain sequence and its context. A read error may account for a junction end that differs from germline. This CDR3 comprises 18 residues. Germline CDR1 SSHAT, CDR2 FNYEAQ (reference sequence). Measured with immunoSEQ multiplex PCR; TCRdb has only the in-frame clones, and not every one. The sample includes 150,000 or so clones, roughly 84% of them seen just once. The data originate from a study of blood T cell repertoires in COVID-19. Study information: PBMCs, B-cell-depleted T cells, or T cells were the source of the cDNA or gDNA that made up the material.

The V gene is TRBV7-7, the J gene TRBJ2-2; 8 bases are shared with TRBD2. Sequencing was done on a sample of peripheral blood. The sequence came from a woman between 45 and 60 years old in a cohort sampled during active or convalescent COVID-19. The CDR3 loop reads CASSLAAAGGGNTGELFF. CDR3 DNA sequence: TGTGCTAGCAGCTTAGCGGCGGCCGGGGGGGGCAACACCGGGGAGCTGTTTTTT.